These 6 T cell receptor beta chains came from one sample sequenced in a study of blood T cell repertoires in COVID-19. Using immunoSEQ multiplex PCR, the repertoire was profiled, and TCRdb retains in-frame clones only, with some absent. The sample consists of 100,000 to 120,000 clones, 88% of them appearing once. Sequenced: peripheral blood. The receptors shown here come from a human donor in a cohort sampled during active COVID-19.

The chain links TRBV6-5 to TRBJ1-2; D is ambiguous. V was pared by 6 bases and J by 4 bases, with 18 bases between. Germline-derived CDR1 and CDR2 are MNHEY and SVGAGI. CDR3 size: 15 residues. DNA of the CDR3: TGTGCCAGCAGGCCCAGTTGGGCGGGAATCTATGGCTACACCTTC. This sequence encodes CASRPSWAGIYGYTF.

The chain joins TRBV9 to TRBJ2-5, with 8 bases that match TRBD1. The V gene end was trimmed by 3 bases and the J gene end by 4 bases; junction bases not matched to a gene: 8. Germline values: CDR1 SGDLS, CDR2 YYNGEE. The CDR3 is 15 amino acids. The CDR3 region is CASSEGTGWGETQYF. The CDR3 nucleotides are TGTGCCAGCAGCGAGGGGACAGGTTGGGGAGAGACCCAGTACTTC.

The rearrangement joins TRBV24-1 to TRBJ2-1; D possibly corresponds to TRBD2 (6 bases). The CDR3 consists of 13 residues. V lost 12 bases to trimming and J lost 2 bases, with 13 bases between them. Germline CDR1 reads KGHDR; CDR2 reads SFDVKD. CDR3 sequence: CAVRDSTYNEQFF. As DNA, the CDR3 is TGTGCCGTCCGGGACTCGACCTACAATGAGCAGTTCTTC.

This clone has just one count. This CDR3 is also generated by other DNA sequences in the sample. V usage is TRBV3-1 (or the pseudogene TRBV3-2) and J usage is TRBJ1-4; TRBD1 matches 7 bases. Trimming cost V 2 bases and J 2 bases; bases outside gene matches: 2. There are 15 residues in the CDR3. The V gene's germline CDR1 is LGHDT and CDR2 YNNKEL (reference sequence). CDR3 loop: CASSQQTGTNEKLFF. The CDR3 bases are TGTGCCAGCAGCCAACAGACAGGGACTAATGAAAAACTGTTTTTT.

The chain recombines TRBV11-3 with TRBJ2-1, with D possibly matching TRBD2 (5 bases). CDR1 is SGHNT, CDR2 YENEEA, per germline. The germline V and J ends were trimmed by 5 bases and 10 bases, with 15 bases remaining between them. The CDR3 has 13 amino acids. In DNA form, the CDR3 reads TGTGCCAGCAGCCCGGGTCCGGGAAAGGAGCAGTTCTTC. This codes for CASSPGPGKEQFF.

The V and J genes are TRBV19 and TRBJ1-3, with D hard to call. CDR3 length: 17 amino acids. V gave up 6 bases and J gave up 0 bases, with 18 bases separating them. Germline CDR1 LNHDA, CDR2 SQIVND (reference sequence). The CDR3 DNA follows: TGTGCCAGTAGGGGCCTCGTCAGAGATCCCTCTGGAAACACCATATATTTT. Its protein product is CASRGLVRDPSGNTIYF.